One and the same sample provided the 30 T cell receptor beta chains below, sequenced in a study of T-cell reconstitution after alpha-beta-depleted transplantation in children. The authors prepared the TCRbeta library with unique molecular identifiers. TCRdb reprocessed the PCR reads via MiXCR and lists one record per CDR3 protein. The sample yields 450,000 to 600,000 distinct CDR3 sequences, 15% to 20% seen once. Sequencing was performed on PBMCs from the stem cell graft donor, taken from the stem cell graft. Receptors originate from a human donor who donated a stem cell graft to a child with acute lymphoblastic leukemia.

CDR3 region: CASSLESPGGNSPLHF. The CDR3 region has the DNA TGCGCCAGCAGCTTGGAATCCCCGGGAGGGAATTCACCCCTCCACTTT. The rearrangement joins TRBV5-1 to TRBJ1-6; no clear D. The germline V and J ends were trimmed by 0 bases and 7 bases, with 14 bases remaining between them. This CDR3 spans 16 amino acids. Per germline, CDR1 SGHRS and CDR2 YFSETQ.

There are a few counts of this clonotype. The rearrangement uses TRBV6-5 and TRBJ1-5; no clear D. The CDR3 runs 14 residues. Trimming left V 2 bases short and J 0 bases short, with 5 bases between. Germline V lookup: CDR1 MNHEY, CDR2 SVGAGI. The CDR3 DNA sequence: TGTGCCAGCAGTTACACGGTTAGCAATCAGCCCCAGCATTTT. Translation gives CASSYTVSNQPQHF.

This chain connects TRBV10-3 to TRBJ2-5; no clear D gene. The CDR3 consists of 10 residues. Trimming removed 7 bases from V and 5 bases from J, with 5 bases in between. CDR1 and CDR2 from the germline V gene are ENHRY and SYGVKD. The CDR3 spells CAIIPETQYF. Here the CDR3 DNA reads TGTGCCATCATTCCCGAGACCCAGTACTTC.

This clonotype has a handful of counts. The chain combines TRBV6-4 with TRBJ2-1, with D tentatively TRBD2 (6 bases). This CDR3 spans 15 amino acids. Trimming pared 3 bases from V and 3 bases from J, leaving 12 bases between. Germline CDR1 MRHNA, CDR2 SNTAGT. CDR3 sequence (DNA): TGTGCCAGCAGTGAAGAGGGAGGTAACTACAATGAGCAGTTCTTC. Amino acids: CASSEEGGNYNEQFF.

This chain links TRBV11-2 with TRBJ2-7; TRBD2 agrees at 8 bases. V shed 6 bases, J shed 6 bases, and the junction held 13 bases outside the gene matches. CDR3 length equals 15 residues. Per the germline V gene, CDR1 is SGHAT and CDR2 is FQNNGV. The CDR3 DNA sequence: TGTGCCAGCAGAGCCCCGGGACTAGAATCGGGCGAGCAGTACTTC. Residues: CASRAPGLESGEQYF.

Only a few counts were recorded for this clonotype. J is TRBJ2-2 and V is TRBV6-2 or TRBV6-3, with 16 bases lining up with TRBD2. The CDR3 covers 21 residues. V gave up 6 bases and J gave up 5 bases; unmatched junction bases: 18. Per germline, CDR1 MNHEY and CDR2 SVGEGT. The CDR3 region is CASSSTPEGLAGGPRTGELFF. In nucleotides, the CDR3 is TGTGCCAGCAGCTCGACCCCTGAGGGACTAGCGGGAGGGCCAAGGACCGGGGAGCTGTTTTTT.

The gene calls are TRBV4-1 and TRBJ2-7, with D unresolved. The CDR3 has 15 amino acids. V dropped 0 bases and J dropped 3 bases, with 12 bases sitting between them. Germline-derived CDR1 and CDR2 are MGHRA and YSYEKL. The CDR3 loop is CASSQDNPPLYEQYF. In DNA form, the CDR3 reads TGCGCCAGCAGCCAAGATAATCCCCCACTCTACGAGCAGTACTTC.

J is TRBJ2-2 and V is TRBV10-3, with 9 positions matching TRBD2. V was clipped by 9 bases and J by 4 bases; unmatched bases: 3. CDR3 size: 13 residues. Germline V gene data show CDR1 as ENHRY and CDR2 as SYGVKD. In nucleotides, the CDR3 is TGTGCCATTAGCGGGAGCACCACCGGGGAGCTGTTTTTT. Amino acid sequence: CAISGSTTGELFF.

This clonotype was found a few times. This chain uses TRBV2 with TRBJ1-4; 7 positions agree with TRBD1. Germline assignment: CDR1 SNHLY and CDR2 FYNNEI. The junction had 6 bases not matched to a gene; V was cut back by 6 bases and J by 5 bases. The CDR3 is 14 amino acids. CDR3 DNA sequence: TGTGCCAGCAGGCGACAGGGAACCAATGAAAAACTGTTTTTT. As protein: CASRRQGTNEKLFF.

V gene TRBV3-1 combines with J gene TRBJ2-1; TRBD2 might be the D (6 bases). CDR1 is LGHDT, CDR2 YNNKEL, per germline (reference sequence). V was cut by 4 bases and J by 1 base, with 17 bases left in between. The CDR3 extends over 17 amino acids. CDR3 DNA: TGTGCCAGCAGCCCCCTTTATCTAGCGAGGTCCTACAATGAGCAGTTCTTC. Protein sequence: CASSPLYLARSYNEQFF.

The chain combines TRBV7-9 with TRBJ1-2; D gene unclear. The CDR3 extends over 12 amino acids. The V end lost 5 bases, the J end lost 8 bases, and 12 bases lay between the germline ends. The V gene's germline CDR1 is SEHNR and CDR2 FQNEAQ (reference sequence). CDR3 in amino acids: CASSNSDSGYTF. The CDR3, as DNA: TGTGCCAGCAGCAATTCAGATTCCGGCTACACCTTC.

Ten or more counts support this clonotype. CDR3 DNA sequence: TGTGCCAGCAGCGTTGTGGGGGCGCCGGGAAACACCATATATTTT. Residues: CASSVVGAPGNTIYF. V is TRBV9 and J is TRBJ1-3, with D perhaps TRBD1 (6 bases). The CDR3 covers 15 residues. The germline CDR1 and CDR2 sequences are SGDLS and YYNGEE. The V end was cut by 2 bases, the J end by 4 bases, with 13 bases between.

The chain employs TRBV20-1 and TRBJ2-4; D call uncertain. The germline V gene has CDR1 DFQATT and CDR2 SNEGSKA (reference sequence). Trimming shortened V by 0 bases and J by 9 bases, and 15 bases separated the two germline ends. The CDR3 length is 14 residues. The CDR3 coding sequence is TGCAGTGCTAGAGATCTGGCAGCCGAGATCATTCAGTACTTC. Encoded protein: CSARDLAAEIIQYF.

In its sample, this clonotype was seen a few times. The genes are TRBV9 and TRBJ1-1, with no clear D. Trimming pared 4 bases from V and 1 base from J, leaving 8 bases between. In germline, CDR1 is SGDLS, CDR2 YYNGEE. The CDR3 covers 13 residues. The CDR3 sequence: CASSSVPNTEAFF. For the CDR3, the DNA is TGTGCCAGCAGCTCCGTCCCGAACACTGAAGCTTTCTTT.

This clonotype has a handful of counts. The chain has TRBV7-3 and TRBJ1-2; D remains ambiguous. Germline CDR1 SGHTA, CDR2 FQGTGA. The V and J ends lost 3 bases and 7 bases respectively, with 12 bases between them. The CDR3 length is 13 residues. The CDR3 reads CASSLGSVAGYTF. Written as DNA, the CDR3 is TGTGCCAGCAGCTTGGGAAGCGTGGCTGGCTACACCTTC.

The rearrangement joins TRBV18 to TRBJ2-2; 7 bases are shared with TRBD2. The CDR3 extends over 15 amino acids. V dropped 3 bases and J dropped 4; count of bases not matched to a gene: 5. The V gene's germline CDR1 is KGHSH and CDR2 LQKENI. In DNA form, the CDR3 reads TGTGCCAGCTCACCGGGGACTACATTCACCGGGGAGCTGTTTTTT. Its translation is CASSPGTTFTGELFF.

This clonotype was found a few times. J is TRBJ2-7 and V is TRBV3-1; the match to TRBD1 covers 10 bases. The V gene end was trimmed by 3 bases and the J gene end by 2 bases; junction bases not matched to a gene: 4. The CDR3 consists of 15 residues. The germline V gene has CDR1 LGHDT and CDR2 YNNKEL (reference sequence). CDR3 sequence reads: CASSHSGTGAYEQYF. In DNA, the CDR3 is TGTGCCAGCAGCCACTCCGGGACAGGGGCCTACGAGCAGTACTTC.

V gene TRBV2 combines with J gene TRBJ2-7; tentatively, D is TRBD1 or TRBD2 (6 bases each). Trimming cost V 4 bases and J 1 base, with 14 bases left between them. This CDR3 has 15 residues. CDR1 is SNHLY and CDR2 is FYNNEI in the germline V gene. CDR3 region: CASSVRDTTSYEQYF. In DNA, the CDR3 is TGTGCCAGCAGTGTGCGGGACACCACGTCCTACGAGCAGTACTTC.

V is TRBV9 and J is TRBJ1-2; a possible D gene is TRBD1 (6 bases). V was shortened by 0 bases and J by 4 bases, with 16 bases between the two germline ends. The CDR3 is 16 amino acids. In germline, CDR1 is SGDLS, CDR2 YYNGEE. DNA of the CDR3: TGTGCCAGCAGCGTAGGGGGGGGCGCGGGGTCCTATGGCTACACCTTC. Its translation is CASSVGGGAGSYGYTF. Full variable domain (rest looked up from reference TRBV9 and TRBJ1-2): DSGVTQTPKHLITATGQRVTLRCSPRSGDLSVYWYQQSLDQGLQFLIQYYNGEERAKGNILERFSAQQFPDLHSELNLSSLELGDSALYFCASSVGGGAGSYGYTFGSGTRLTVV.

CDR3 loop: CASSIRNTGELFF. CDR3 nucleotides: TGTGCCAGCAGCATCCGAAACACCGGGGAGCTGTTTTTT. The chain is built from TRBV7-2 and TRBJ2-2; D uncertain. Germline V gives CDR1 SGHTA, CDR2 FQGNSA. V was cut by 5 bases and J by 2 bases, with 6 bases left in between. The CDR3 totals 13 residues.

This clonotype has a handful of counts. The V call is TRBV3-1, the J call TRBJ2-3; 10 bases are a match to TRBD2. Germline V gene lookup returns CDR1 LGHDT and CDR2 YNNKEL (reference sequence). Trimming at V came to 8 bases and at J to 3 bases, leaving 8 bases not matched to a gene. CDR3 length: 15 amino acids. Written as DNA, the CDR3 is TGTGCCAGCGACCTACCTAGCGGGAGAACAGATACGCAGTATTTT. The encoded protein is CASDLPSGRTDTQYF.

This clonotype has only a few counts. V gene TRBV9 combines with J gene TRBJ2-1, with TRBD2 identical over 9 bases. J was trimmed by 6 bases and V by 3 bases; bases with no gene match: 7. The germline CDR1 and CDR2 sequences are SGDLS and YYNGEE. CDR3 length: 15 amino acids. CDR3 in amino acids: CASSDGGRAVNEQFF. The CDR3 bases are TGTGCCAGCAGCGACGGCGGGAGGGCCGTCAATGAGCAGTTCTTC.

This clonotype was observed at least ten times. V usage is TRBV7-9 and J usage is TRBJ2-1; a weak D match, TRBD1 (6 bases). Germline CDR1 is SEHNR and CDR2 is FQNEAQ (reference sequence). CDR3 length equals 13 residues. V was cut by 3 bases and J by 5 bases, with 8 bases left in between. The CDR3 sequence: CASSFSGDNEQFF. The CDR3 DNA sequence: TGTGCCAGCAGCTTTTCAGGGGACAATGAGCAGTTCTTC.

The rearrangement joins TRBV7-6 to TRBJ1-1, with a weak D call TRBD1 (5 bases). V was clipped by 4 bases and J by 6 bases, with 12 bases between them. CDR1 and CDR2 from the germline V gene are SGHVS and FNYEAQ. The CDR3 spans 13 residues. CDR3 region: CASSSGGGAEAFF. CDR3 nucleotides: TGTGCCAGCAGCTCCGGGGGAGGAGCTGAAGCTTTCTTT.

This rearrangement joins TRBV5-1 to TRBJ2-5; TRBD2 agrees at 10 bases. Germline CDR1 reads SGHRS; CDR2 reads YFSETQ. The CDR3 is 17 amino acids. With 3 bases clipped from V and 3 bases from J, the junction kept 11 bases outside the gene matches. The chain's CDR3 is CASSWGPSGRAEETQYF. Written as DNA, the CDR3 is TGCGCCAGCAGCTGGGGTCCTAGCGGGAGAGCCGAAGAGACCCAGTACTTC.

This clonotype turned up a few times. The V gene is TRBV29-1, the J gene TRBJ2-3; D unclear. Trimming removed 0 bases at V and 9 bases at J, with 13 bases between. The CDR3 runs 13 residues. From germline, CDR1 is SQVTM and CDR2 ANQGSEA. Written as DNA, the CDR3 is TGCAGCGTTGAAGAGGGAACCCGGGCCACGCAGTATTTT. The encoded protein is CSVEEGTRATQYF.

This rearrangement joins TRBV4-1 to TRBJ2-5, with D tentatively TRBD2 (5 bases). The germline V gene encodes CDR1 MGHRA and CDR2 YSYEKL. The CDR3 spans 15 residues. V was shortened by 0 bases and J by 4 bases, with 12 bases between the two germline ends. CDR3 bases: TGCGCCAGCAGCCAAGATAGGGAGCGTCTAGAGACCCAGTACTTC. Its translation: CASSQDRERLETQYF.

This chain links TRBV15 with TRBJ1-4, with a possible D match to TRBD1 (6 bases). Germline CDR1 LNHNV, CDR2 YYDKDF (reference sequence). The CDR3 extends over 12 amino acids. Trimming took off 5 bases at V and 12 bases at J, with 13 bases between the two ends. The CDR3: CATSLTGRELFF. The DNA for the CDR3 is TGTGCCACCAGCCTCACAGGGAGGGAACTGTTTTTT.

V gene TRBV6-5 combines with J gene TRBJ1-2; 9 bases match TRBD1. Losses at the gene ends were 4 bases for V and 8 bases for J; bases not matched to a gene: 8. The CDR3 consists of 14 residues. CDR1 and CDR2 (germline): MNHEY, SVGAGI. The CDR3 bases are TGTGCCAGCAGTTCAACACAGGGGGCGAGGGGCTACACCTTC. Its protein product is CASSSTQGARGYTF.

The rearrangement links TRBV5-1 to TRBJ1-5; D is ambiguous. CDR3 length equals 15 residues. Germline V gene sequence: CDR1 SGHRS, CDR2 YFSETQ. Trimming took off 0 bases at V and 3 bases at J, with 10 bases between the two ends. The CDR3 nucleotides read TGCGCCAGCAGCTTGGGTGAGACTCCCAATCAGCCCCAGCATTTT. It translates to CASSLGETPNQPQHF.